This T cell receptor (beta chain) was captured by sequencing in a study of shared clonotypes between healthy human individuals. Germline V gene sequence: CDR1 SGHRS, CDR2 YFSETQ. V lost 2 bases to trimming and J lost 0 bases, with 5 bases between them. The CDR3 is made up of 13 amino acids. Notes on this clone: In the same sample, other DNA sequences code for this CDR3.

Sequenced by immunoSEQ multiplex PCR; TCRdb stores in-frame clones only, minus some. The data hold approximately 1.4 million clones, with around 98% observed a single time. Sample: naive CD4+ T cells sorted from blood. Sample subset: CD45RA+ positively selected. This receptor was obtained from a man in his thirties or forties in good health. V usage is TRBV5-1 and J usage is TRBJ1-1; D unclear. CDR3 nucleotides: TGCGCCAGCAGCTTTTATATGAACACTGAAGCTTTCTTT. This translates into CASSFYMNTEAFF.